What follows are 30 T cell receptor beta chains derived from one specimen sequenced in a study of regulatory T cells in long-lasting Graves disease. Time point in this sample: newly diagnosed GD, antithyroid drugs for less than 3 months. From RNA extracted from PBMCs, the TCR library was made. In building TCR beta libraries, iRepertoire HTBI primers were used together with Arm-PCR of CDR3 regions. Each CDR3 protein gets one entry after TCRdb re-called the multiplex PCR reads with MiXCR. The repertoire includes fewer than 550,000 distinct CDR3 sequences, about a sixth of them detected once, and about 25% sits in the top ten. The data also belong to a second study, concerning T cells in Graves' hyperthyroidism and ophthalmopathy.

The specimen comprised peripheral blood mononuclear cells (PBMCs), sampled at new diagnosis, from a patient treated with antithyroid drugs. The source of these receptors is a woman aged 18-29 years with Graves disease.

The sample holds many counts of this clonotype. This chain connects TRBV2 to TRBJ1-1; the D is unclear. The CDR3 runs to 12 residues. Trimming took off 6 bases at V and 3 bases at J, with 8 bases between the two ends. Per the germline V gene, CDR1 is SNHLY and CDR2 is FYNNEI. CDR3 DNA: TGTGCCAGCAGAGGAACTCACACTGAAGCTTTCTTT. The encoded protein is CASRGTHTEAFF. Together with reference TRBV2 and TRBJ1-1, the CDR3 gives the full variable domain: EPEVTQTPSHQVTQMGQEVILRCVPISNHLYFYWYRQILGQKVEFLVSFYNNEISEKSEIFDDQFSVERPDGSNFTLKIRSTKLEDSAMYFCASRGTHTEAFFGQGTRLTVV.

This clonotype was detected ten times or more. CDR3 nucleotides: TGTGCCAGCTCAGGAACGGTAGTCGAAGCAAGGCAGCCCCAGCATTTT. It yields the protein CASSGTVVEARQPQHF. The rearrangement links TRBV18 to TRBJ1-5; D is unresolved. V lost 5 bases, J lost 7 bases, and 21 bases lay in between. The length of the CDR3 is 16 residues. Germline V gene sequence: CDR1 KGHSH, CDR2 LQKENI.

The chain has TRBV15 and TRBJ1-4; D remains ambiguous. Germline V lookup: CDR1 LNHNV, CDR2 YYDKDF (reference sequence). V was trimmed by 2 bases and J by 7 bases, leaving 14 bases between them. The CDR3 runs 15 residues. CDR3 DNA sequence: TGTGCCACCAGCAGATCAACTAAGTTGGCTGAAAAACTGTTTTTT. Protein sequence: CATSRSTKLAEKLFF. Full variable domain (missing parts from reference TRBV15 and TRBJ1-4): DAMVIQNPRYQVTQFGKPVTLSCSQTLNHNVMYWYQQKSSQAPKLLFHYYDKDFNNEADTPDNFQSRRPNTSFCFLDIRSPGLGDTAMYLCATSRSTKLAEKLFFGSGTQLSVL.

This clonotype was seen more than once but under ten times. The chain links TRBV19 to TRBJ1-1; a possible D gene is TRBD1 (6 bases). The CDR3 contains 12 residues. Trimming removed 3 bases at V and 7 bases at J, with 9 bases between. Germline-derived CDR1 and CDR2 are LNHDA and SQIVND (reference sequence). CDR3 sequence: CASSMDRFEAFF. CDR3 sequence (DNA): TGTGCCAGTAGTATGGACAGATTTGAAGCTTTCTTT.

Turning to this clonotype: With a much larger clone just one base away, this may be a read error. The CDR3 sequence is CASKGWNTGELFF. As DNA, the CDR3 is TGTGCCAGCAAGGGGTGGAACACCGGGGAGCTGTTTTTT. The chain carries TRBV2 and TRBJ2-2; D possibly corresponds to TRBD1 (5 bases). CDR3 length: 13 residues. Trimming pared 7 bases from V and 1 base from J, leaving 7 bases between. CDR1 SNHLY and CDR2 FYNNEI come from the germline V gene.

CDR3 in amino acids: CASSLSTAGHPIEQFF. The CDR3 DNA follows: TGCGCCAGCAGCTTGTCCACCGCGGGACACCCGATTGAGCAGTTCTTC. The chain recombines TRBV5-1 with TRBJ2-1, with D possibly being TRBD1 or TRBD2 (6 bases each). Germline CDR1 and CDR2: SGHRS and YFSETQ. The CDR3 spans 16 residues. Trimming removed 1 base from V and 9 bases from J, with 20 bases in between.

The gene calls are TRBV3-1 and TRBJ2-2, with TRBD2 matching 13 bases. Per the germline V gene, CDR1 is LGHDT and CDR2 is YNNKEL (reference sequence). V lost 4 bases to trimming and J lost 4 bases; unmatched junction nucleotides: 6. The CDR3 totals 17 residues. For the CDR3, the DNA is TGTGCCAGCAGCCGCCCGGGACTAGCGGGGCGCACCGGGGAGCTGTTTTTT. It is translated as CASSRPGLAGRTGELFF. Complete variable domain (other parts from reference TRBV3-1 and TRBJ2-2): DTAVSQTPKYLVTQMGNDKSIKCEQNLGHDTMYWYKQDSKKFLKIMFSYNNKELIINETVPNRFSPKSPDKAHLNLHINSLELGDSAVYFCASSRPGLAGRTGELFFGEGSRLTVL.

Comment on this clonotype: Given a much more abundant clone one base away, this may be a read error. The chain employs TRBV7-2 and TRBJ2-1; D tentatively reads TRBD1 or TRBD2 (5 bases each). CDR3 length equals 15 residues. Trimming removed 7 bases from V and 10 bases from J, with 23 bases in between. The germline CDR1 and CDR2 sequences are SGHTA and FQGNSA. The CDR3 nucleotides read TGTGCCAGCACCCTTAGGGGCTCGGGATGGCACGAGCAGTTCTTC. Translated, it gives CASTLRGSGWHEQFF.

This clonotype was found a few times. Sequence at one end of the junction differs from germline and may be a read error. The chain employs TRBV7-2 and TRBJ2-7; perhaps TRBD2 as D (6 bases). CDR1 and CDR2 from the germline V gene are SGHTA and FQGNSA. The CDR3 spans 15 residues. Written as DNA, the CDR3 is TGTGCCAACAGCTTACCTCCCGGGAGCTCCTACGAGCAGTACTTC. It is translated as CANSLPPGSSYEQYF.

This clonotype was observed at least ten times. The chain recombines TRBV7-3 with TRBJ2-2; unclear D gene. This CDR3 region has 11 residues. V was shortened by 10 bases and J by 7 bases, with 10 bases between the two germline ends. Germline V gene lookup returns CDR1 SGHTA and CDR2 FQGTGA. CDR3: CATTDGGELFF. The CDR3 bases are TGTGCCACTACGGATGGCGGGGAGCTGTTTTTT.

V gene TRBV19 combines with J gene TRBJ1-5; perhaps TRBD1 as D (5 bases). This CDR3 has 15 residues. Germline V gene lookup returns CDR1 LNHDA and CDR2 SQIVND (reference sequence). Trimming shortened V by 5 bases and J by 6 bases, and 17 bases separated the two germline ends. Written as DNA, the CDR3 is TGTGCCAGTAGTCCAGACAGTTCTCTTTTTCAGCCCCAGCATTTT. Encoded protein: CASSPDSSLFQPQHF. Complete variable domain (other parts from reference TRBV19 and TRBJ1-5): DGGITQSPKYLFRKEGQNVTLSCEQNLNHDAMYWYRQDPGQGLRLIYYSQIVNDFQKGDIAEGYSVSREKKESFPLTVTSAQKNPTAFYLCASSPDSSLFQPQHFGDGTRLSIL.

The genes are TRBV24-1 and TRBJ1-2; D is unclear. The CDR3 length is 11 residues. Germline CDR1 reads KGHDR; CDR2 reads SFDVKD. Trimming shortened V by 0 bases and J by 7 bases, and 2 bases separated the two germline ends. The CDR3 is CATSDLFGYTF. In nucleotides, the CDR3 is TGTGCCACCAGTGATTTGTTTGGCTACACCTTC.

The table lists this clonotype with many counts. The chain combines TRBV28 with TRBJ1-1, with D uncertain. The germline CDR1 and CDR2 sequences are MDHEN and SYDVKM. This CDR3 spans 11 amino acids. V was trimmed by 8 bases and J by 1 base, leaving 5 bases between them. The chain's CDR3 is CASEGNTEAFF. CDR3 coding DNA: TGTGCCAGCGAAGGGAACACTGAAGCTTTCTTT.

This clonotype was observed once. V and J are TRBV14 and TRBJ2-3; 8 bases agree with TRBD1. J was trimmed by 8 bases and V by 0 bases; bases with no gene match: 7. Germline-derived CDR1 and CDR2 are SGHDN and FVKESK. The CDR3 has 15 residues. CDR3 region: CASSQDRTGRRTQYF. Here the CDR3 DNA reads TGTGCCAGCAGCCAAGACCGGACAGGGCGGCGTACGCAGTATTTT. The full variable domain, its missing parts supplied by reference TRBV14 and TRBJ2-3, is EAGVTQFPSHSVIEKGQTVTLRCDPISGHDNLYWYRRVMGKEIKFLLHFVKESKQDESGMPNNRFLAERTGGTYSTLKVQPAELEDSGVYFCASSQDRTGRRTQYFGPGTRLTVL.

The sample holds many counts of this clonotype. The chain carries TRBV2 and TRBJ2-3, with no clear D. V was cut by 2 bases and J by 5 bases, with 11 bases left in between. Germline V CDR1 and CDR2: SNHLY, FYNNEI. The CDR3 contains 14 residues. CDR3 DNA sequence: TGTGCCAGCAGTGAACTTTTAGGTGGAGATACGCAGTATTTT. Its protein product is CASSELLGGDTQYF.

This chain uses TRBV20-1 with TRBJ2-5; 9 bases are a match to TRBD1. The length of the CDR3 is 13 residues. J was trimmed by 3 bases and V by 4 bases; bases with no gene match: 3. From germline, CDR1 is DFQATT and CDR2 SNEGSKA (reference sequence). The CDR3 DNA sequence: TGCAGTGCTAACAGGGGGCGGGAAGAGACCCAGTACTTC. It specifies CSANRGREETQYF.

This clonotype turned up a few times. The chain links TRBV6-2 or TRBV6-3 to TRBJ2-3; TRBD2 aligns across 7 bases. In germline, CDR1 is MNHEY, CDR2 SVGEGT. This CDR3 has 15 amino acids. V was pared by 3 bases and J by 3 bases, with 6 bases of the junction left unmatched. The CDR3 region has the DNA TGTGCCAGCAGTTATGAGACTAGCAGGACAGATACGCAGTATTTT. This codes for CASSYETSRTDTQYF.

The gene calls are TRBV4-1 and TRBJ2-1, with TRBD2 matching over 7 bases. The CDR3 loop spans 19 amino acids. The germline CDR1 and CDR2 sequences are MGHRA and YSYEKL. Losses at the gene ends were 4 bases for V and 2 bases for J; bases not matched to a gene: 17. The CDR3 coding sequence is TGCGCCAGCAGCCTCCGTAGGGGCGGCGGGGGTAATACCTACAATGAGCAGTTCTTC. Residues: CASSLRRGGGGNTYNEQFF.

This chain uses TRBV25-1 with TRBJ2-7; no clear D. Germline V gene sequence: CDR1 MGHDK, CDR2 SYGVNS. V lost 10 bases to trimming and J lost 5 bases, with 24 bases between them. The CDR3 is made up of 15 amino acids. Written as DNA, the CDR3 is TGTGCCATACCTACTCTCTGCGCGCGCGTCAACGAGCAGTACTTC. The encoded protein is CAIPTLCARVNEQYF.

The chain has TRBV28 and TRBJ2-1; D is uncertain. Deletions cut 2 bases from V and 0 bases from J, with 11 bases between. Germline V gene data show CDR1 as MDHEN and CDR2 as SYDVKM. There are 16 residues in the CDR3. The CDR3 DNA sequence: TGTGCCAGCAGTTTAGTTGTGTCAGTCTCCTACAATGAGCAGTTCTTC. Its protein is CASSLVVSVSYNEQFF.

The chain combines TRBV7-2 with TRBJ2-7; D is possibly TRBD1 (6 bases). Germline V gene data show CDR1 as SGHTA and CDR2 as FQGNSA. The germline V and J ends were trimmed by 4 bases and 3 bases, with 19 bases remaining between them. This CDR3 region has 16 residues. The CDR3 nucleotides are TGTGCCAGCAGCTACCTTATCTCTAGGGGGAACTACGAGCAGTACTTC. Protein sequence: CASSYLISRGNYEQYF.

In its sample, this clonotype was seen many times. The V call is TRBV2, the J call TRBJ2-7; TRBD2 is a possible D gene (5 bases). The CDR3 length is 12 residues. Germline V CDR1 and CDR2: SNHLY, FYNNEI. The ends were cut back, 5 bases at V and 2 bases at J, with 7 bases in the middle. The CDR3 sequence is CASSRRAYEQYF. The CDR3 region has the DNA TGTGCCAGCAGTAGGCGGGCCTACGAGCAGTACTTC.

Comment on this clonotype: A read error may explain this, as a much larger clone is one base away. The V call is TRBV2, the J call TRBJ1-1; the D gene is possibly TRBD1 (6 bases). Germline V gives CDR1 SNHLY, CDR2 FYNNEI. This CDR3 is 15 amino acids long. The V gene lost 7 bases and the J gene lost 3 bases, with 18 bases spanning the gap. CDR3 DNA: TGTGCCAGCAAGGCGCGGGGAGGGGGAGACACTGAAGCTTTCTTT. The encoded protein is CASKARGGGDTEAFF.

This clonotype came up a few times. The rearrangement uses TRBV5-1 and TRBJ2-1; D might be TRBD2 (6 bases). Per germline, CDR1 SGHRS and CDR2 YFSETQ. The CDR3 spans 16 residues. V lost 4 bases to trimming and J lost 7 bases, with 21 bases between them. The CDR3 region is CASSRRGPPGQNEQFF. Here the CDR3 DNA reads TGCGCCAGCAGCAGGAGGGGACCCCCTGGTCAGAATGAGCAGTTCTTC.

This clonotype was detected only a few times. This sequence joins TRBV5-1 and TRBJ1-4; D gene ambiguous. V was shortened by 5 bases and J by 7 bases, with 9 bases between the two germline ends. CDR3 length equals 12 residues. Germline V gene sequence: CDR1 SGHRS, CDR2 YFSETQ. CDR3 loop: CASRDVGEKLFF. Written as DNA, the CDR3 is TGCGCCAGCAGAGATGTTGGTGAAAAACTGTTTTTT.

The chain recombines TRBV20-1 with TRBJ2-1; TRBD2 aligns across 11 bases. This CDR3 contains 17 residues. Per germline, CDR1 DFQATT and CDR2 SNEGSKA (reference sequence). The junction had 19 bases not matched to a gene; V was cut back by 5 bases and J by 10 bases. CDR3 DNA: TGCAGTGCTGACGACCGCGTGGGGCTAGCGGGAGGTTACGAGCAGTTCTTC. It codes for CSADDRVGLAGGYEQFF.

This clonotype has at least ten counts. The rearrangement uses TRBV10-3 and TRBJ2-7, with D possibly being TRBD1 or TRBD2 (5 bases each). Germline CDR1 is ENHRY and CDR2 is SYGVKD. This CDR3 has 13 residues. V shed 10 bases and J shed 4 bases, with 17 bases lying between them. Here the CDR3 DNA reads TGTGCCACGCTAGGGACCACACCTTACGAGCAGTACTTC. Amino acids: CATLGTTPYEQYF.

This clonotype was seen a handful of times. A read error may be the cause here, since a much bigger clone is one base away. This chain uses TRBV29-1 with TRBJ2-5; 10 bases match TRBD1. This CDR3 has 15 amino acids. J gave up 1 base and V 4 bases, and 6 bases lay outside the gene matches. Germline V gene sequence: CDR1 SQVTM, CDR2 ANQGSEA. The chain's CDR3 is CSVGGDRGRQETQYF. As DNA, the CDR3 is TGCAGCGTTGGAGGGGACAGGGGACGCCAAGAGACCCAGTACTTC. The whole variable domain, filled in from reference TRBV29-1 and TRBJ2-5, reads SAVISQKPSRDICQRGTSLTIQCQVDSQVTMMFWYRQQPGQSLTLIATANQGSEATYESGFVIDKFPISRPNLTFSTLTVSNMSPEDSSIYLCSVGGDRGRQETQYFGPGTRLLVL.

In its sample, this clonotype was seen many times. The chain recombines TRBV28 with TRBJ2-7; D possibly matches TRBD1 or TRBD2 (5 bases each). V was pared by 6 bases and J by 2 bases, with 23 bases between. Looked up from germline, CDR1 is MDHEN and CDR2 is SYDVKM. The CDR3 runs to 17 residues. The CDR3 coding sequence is TGTGCCAGCAGCCTCTCTACCGCCGGGACCGCGGCCTACGAGCAGTACTTC. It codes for CASSLSTAGTAAYEQYF.

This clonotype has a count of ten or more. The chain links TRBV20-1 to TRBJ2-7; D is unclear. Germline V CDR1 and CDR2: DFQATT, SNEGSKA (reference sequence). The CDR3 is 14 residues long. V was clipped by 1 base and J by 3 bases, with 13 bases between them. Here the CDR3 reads CSARVSARLYEQYF. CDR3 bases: TGCAGTGCTAGAGTTTCCGCCCGCCTCTACGAGCAGTACTTC.